This passage covers 27 T cell receptor beta chains from one sample sequenced in a study of human thymus T cells. Obtained as resections during corrective heart surgery, the thymus tissue was then studied. Libraries were prepared by immunoSEQ multiplex PCR; TCRdb keeps only in-frame clonotypes and omits some of them. The sample includes 78,000 or so clones, just over 95% of them seen just once. The sequenced sample consisted of thymus tissue. The receptors derive from a boy under three years old with a congenital heart defect but otherwise immunologically healthy.

The CDR3 reads CASSDCPSGCYEQYF. CDR3 coding DNA: TGTGCCAGCAGCGACTGTCCTAGCGGGTGCTACGAGCAGTACTTC. The J gene is TRBJ2-7, the V gene TRBV5-6; 8 bases map to TRBD2. CDR3 length: 15 residues. Germline assignment: CDR1 SGHDT and CDR2 YYEEEE. With 4 bases clipped from V and 3 bases from J, the junction kept 9 bases outside the gene matches.

The chain couples TRBV5-6 to TRBJ2-7, with 7 positions matching TRBD1. The CDR3 has 15 residues. Per germline, CDR1 SGHDT and CDR2 YYEEEE. The V and J ends lost 2 bases and 5 bases, in that order; junction bases with no gene match: 10. The CDR3 protein is CASSFRQGLVNEQYF. CDR3 bases: TGTGCCAGCAGCTTCCGACAGGGCTTGGTCAACGAGCAGTACTTC.

This chain links TRBV21-1 with TRBJ2-1; TRBD2 reflects the table's D call only, with no check against the DNA. TRBV21-1 is flagged as a pseudogene. The CDR3 consists of 16 residues. The CDR3 region is CASSKLGSGAYNEQFF. The CDR3 DNA follows: TGTGCCAGCAGCAAATTGGGTAGCGGGGCCTACAATGAGCAGTTCTTC.

The chain joins TRBV10-1 to TRBJ1-6; 9 bases fit TRBD1. V shed 7 bases, J shed 0 bases, and the junction held 16 bases outside the gene matches. Germline CDR1 and CDR2: WNHNN and SYGVQD (reference sequence). The CDR3 is 20 amino acids. The CDR3 bases are TGCGCCAGCAAAGCCGGGACAGGGAATATTTGGAGCTCCTATAATTCACCCCTCCACTTT. Amino acids: CASKAGTGNIWSSYNSPLHF.

The CDR3 spells CSVLWTGYATNEKLFF. The CDR3 nucleotides are TGCAGCGTGTTATGGACAGGCTATGCAACTAATGAAAAACTGTTTTTT. The chain couples TRBV29-1 to TRBJ1-4; 7 bases are a match to TRBD1. The germline V gene has CDR1 SQVTM and CDR2 ANQGSEA. This CDR3 comprises 16 residues. V lost 6 bases to trimming and J lost 0 bases; unmatched junction nucleotides: 10.

This rearrangement joins TRBV5-5 to TRBJ2-7; 9 bases map to TRBD1. The V segment lost 0 bases and the J segment 3 bases; nucleotides outside the gene matches: 4. Germline V gives CDR1 SGHKS, CDR2 YYEKEE (reference sequence). This CDR3 is 15 amino acids long. This chain's CDR3 is CASSLAADRGYEQYF. The DNA of the CDR3 is TGTGCCAGCAGCTTGGCCGCGGACAGGGGCTACGAGCAGTACTTC.

This chain links TRBV4-3 with TRBJ2-2; possible D gene TRBD2, 6 bases. The CDR3 runs 15 residues. CDR1 and CDR2 (germline): LGHNA, YSLEER. The V end was cut by 6 bases, the J end by 8 bases, with 19 bases between. The CDR3 DNA reads TGCGCCAGCAGTCTGGGGGGACTGATTAAAGGGGAGCTGTTTTTT. This translates into CASSLGGLIKGELFF.

The CDR3 sequence is CASSLDKYNEQFF. In DNA, the CDR3 is TGTGCCAGCAGCTTAGACAAATACAATGAGCAGTTCTTC. The chain links TRBV11-3 to TRBJ2-1; D is ambiguous. Germline loops: CDR1 SGHNT, CDR2 YENEEA. This CDR3 region has 13 residues. V lost 0 bases and J lost 4, with 4 bases in between. Filled out from reference TRBV11-3 and TRBJ2-1, the complete variable domain reads EAGVVQSPRYKIIEKKQPVAFWCNPISGHNTLYWYLQNLGQGPELLIRYENEEAVDDSQLPKDRFSAERLKGVDSTLKIQPAELGDSAVYLCASSLDKYNEQFFGPGTRLTVL.

The chain recombines TRBV15 with TRBJ1-5; D remains ambiguous. Germline V gene sequence: CDR1 LNHNV, CDR2 YYDKDF (reference sequence). The CDR3 has 15 amino acids. V lost 2 bases and J 3 bases, leaving 11 bases between the germline ends. The chain's CDR3 is CATSRLMGVNQPQHF. The CDR3 coding sequence is TGTGCCACCAGCAGATTGATGGGCGTCAATCAGCCCCAGCATTTT.

The rearrangement joins TRBV5-6 to TRBJ2-7; TRBD2 is a possible D gene (5 bases). Looked up from germline, CDR1 is SGHDT and CDR2 is YYEEEE. V lost 4 bases to trimming and J lost 2 bases, with 16 bases between them. The CDR3 sequence is 15 residues long. The CDR3 coding sequence is TGTGCCAGCAGCGGACTTCAGGTATTACCCTACGAGCAGTACTTC. This gives the protein CASSGLQVLPYEQYF.

For the CDR3, the DNA is TGTGCCAGCAGCCGCATGCCACCAGGGGACCGTGGCTCCTACGAGCAGTACTTC. Translated, it gives CASSRMPPGDRGSYEQYF. The chain combines TRBV7-6 with TRBJ2-7, with D perhaps matching TRBD1 (6 bases). This CDR3 has 18 residues. V lost 5 bases, J lost 0 bases, and 23 bases lay in between. CDR1 is SGHVS, CDR2 FNYEAQ, per germline.

This sequence joins TRBV27 and TRBJ1-4; D not resolved. Trimming shortened V by 4 bases and J by 3 bases, and 21 bases separated the two germline ends. Germline V CDR1 and CDR2: MNHEY, SMNVEV (reference sequence). The CDR3 covers 18 residues. The CDR3 sequence: CASSCVLGTQIPNEKLFF. In DNA form, the CDR3 reads TGTGCCAGCAGTTGCGTTCTAGGTACTCAGATCCCTAATGAAAAACTGTTTTTT.

This clone was recorded only once. Given the absence of the conserved phenylalanine or tryptophan at the CDR3 end, a read error is likely. The DNA is omitted, as the CDR3 cannot be located on it reliably, and the CDR3 follows TCRdb's listing. The gene calls are TRBV14 and TRBJ2-7; TRBD2, as called in the table, went unchecked against the DNA. The CDR3 length equals 10 residues, ends included. Germline CDR1 is SGHDN and CDR2 is FVKESK. The CDR3 here is CASSQIGRAE.

The rearrangement joins TRBV4-3 to TRBJ2-4; D tentatively reads TRBD1 or TRBD2 (5 bases each). Germline CDR1 LGHNA, CDR2 YSLEER. The CDR3 length is 18 residues. V was clipped by 4 bases and J by 1 base, with 20 bases between them. Written as DNA, the CDR3 is TGCGCCAGCAGCCCCTCTTTGAGGGGCGGCTCGGCCAAAAACATTCAGTACTTC. Protein: CASSPSLRGGSAKNIQYF.

The chain uses TRBV14 and TRBJ1-2, with a weak D call TRBD1 (6 bases). CDR1 SGHDN and CDR2 FVKESK come from the germline V gene. The CDR3 has 15 amino acids. V dropped 4 bases and J dropped 6 bases, with 18 bases sitting between them. DNA for the CDR3: TGTGCCAGCAGCCGAACTAACGGGGGGCATCATGGCTACACCTTC. Translated, it gives CASSRTNGGHHGYTF.

The chain carries TRBV27 and TRBJ1-3; D unclear. From germline, CDR1 is MNHEY and CDR2 SMNVEV (reference sequence). The V gene lost 4 bases and the J gene lost 2 bases, with 15 bases spanning the gap. The CDR3 runs 16 residues. The CDR3 bases are TGTGCCAGCAGTTCGGGCCCCGCTTCGGCTGGAAACACCATATATTTT. Its protein is CASSSGPASAGNTIYF.

The chain carries TRBV10-3 and TRBJ1-1, with TRBD1 matching 7 bases. Losses at the gene ends were 0 bases for V and 5 bases for J; bases not matched to a gene: 9. The germline V gene has CDR1 ENHRY and CDR2 SYGVKD. There are 16 residues in the CDR3. The DNA for the CDR3 is TGTGCCATCAGTGAGTCAGCAACAGGGGTACTGACTGAAGCTTTCTTT. Its translation: CAISESATGVLTEAFF.

The V call is TRBV5-1, the J call TRBJ2-2; D could derive from TRBD1 or TRBD2 (5 bases each). The CDR3 extends over 12 amino acids. Germline V gene data show CDR1 as SGHRS and CDR2 as YFSETQ. The V gene lost 7 bases and the J gene lost 4 bases, with 8 bases spanning the gap. The CDR3, as DNA: TGCGCCAGCGACGGGGCCACCGGGGAGCTGTTTTTT. As protein: CASDGATGELFF. The full variable domain, with the rest looked up from reference TRBV5-1 and TRBJ2-2, is KAGVTQTPRYLIKTRGQQVTLSCSPISGHRSVSWYQQTPGQGLQFLFEYFSETQRNKGNFPGRFSGRQFSNSRSEMNVSTLELGDSALYLCASDGATGELFFGEGSRLTVL.

The chain employs TRBV9 and TRBJ2-2, with D perhaps TRBD1 or TRBD2 (5 bases each). Germline CDR1 is SGDLS and CDR2 is YYNGEE. This CDR3 contains 13 residues. Trimming removed 0 bases at V and 9 bases at J, with 9 bases between. DNA of the CDR3: TGTGCCAGCAGCGTAGGTGGGGGTAGGGAGCTGTTTTTT. As protein: CASSVGGGRELFF.

The chain recombines TRBV5-1 with TRBJ2-3; weak D call: TRBD1 (6 bases). The CDR3 covers 16 residues. Trimming shortened V by 0 bases and J by 2 bases, and 13 bases separated the two germline ends. The germline V gene has CDR1 SGHRS and CDR2 YFSETQ. The CDR3 coding sequence is TGCGCCAGCAGCTTGGACAGGGACGGTTCCACAGATACGCAGTATTTT. Translating it yields CASSLDRDGSTDTQYF.

V gene TRBV28 combines with J gene TRBJ2-7; the D is unclear. Per germline, CDR1 MDHEN and CDR2 SYDVKM. Deletions cut 6 bases from V and 0 bases from J, with 6 bases between. The length of the CDR3 is 12 residues. The CDR3 sequence is CASSYTSYEQYF. The CDR3 region has the DNA TGTGCCAGCAGCTACACCTCCTACGAGCAGTACTTC.

This chain links TRBV11-3 with TRBJ2-7; no definite D call. The CDR3 has 17 residues. Germline-derived CDR1 and CDR2 are SGHNT and YENEEA. Trimming cost V 4 bases and J 2 bases, with 21 bases left between them. Here the CDR3 reads CASSSNRRQFPPYEQYF. As DNA, the CDR3 is TGTGCCAGCAGCTCAAACCGCCGGCAGTTTCCCCCCTACGAGCAGTACTTC.

This chain joins TRBV6-5 and TRBJ1-2; 10 bases line up with TRBD1. Per germline, CDR1 MNHEY and CDR2 SVGAGI. This CDR3 is built from 16 residues. V shed 0 bases and J 3 bases; nucleotides not matched to a gene: 4. Here the CDR3 DNA reads TGTGCCAGCAGTTACTCGAAGGGACAGGGGCACTATGGCTACACCTTC. This sequence encodes CASSYSKGQGHYGYTF.

The chain is built from TRBV2 and TRBJ2-3; TRBD2 agrees at 12 bases. Germline V gene data show CDR1 as SNHLY and CDR2 as FYNNEI. The CDR3 loop spans 19 amino acids. Germline trimming cut 1 base from V and 4 bases from J; bases unmatched to any gene: 12. CDR3 sequence (DNA): TGTGCCAGCAGTGAAGTGTCTAGCGGGGGGGTTTCGTTCGCAGATACGCAGTATTTT. Amino acid sequence: CASSEVSSGGVSFADTQYF.

This sequence joins TRBV2 and TRBJ2-7; 9 bases are shared with TRBD1. CDR1 SNHLY and CDR2 FYNNEI come from the germline V gene. With 5 bases clipped from V and 6 bases from J, the junction kept 5 bases outside the gene matches. This CDR3 has 13 amino acids. The CDR3, as DNA: TGTGCCAGCAGTTTACAGGGGGCCGGCGAGCAGTACTTC. It yields the protein CASSLQGAGEQYF.

The J gene is TRBJ2-2, the V gene TRBV7-6, with D tentatively TRBD1 (5 bases). CDR3 length: 15 residues. Trimming cost V 0 bases and J 4 bases, with 9 bases left between them. Germline V gene data show CDR1 as SGHVS and CDR2 as FNYEAQ. The CDR3 loop is CASSLAGRVTGELFF. The CDR3 nucleotides are TGTGCCAGCAGCTTAGCGGGCAGGGTCACCGGGGAGCTGTTTTTT. The full variable domain, with the rest looked up from reference TRBV7-6 and TRBJ2-2, is GAGVSQSPRYKVTKRGQDVALRCDPISGHVSLYWYRQALGQGPEFLTYFNYEAQQDKSGLPNDRFSAERPEGSISTLTIQRTEQRDSAMYRCASSLAGRVTGELFFGEGSRLTVL.

The sample holds one count of this clone. This chain joins TRBV10-3 and TRBJ1-5; tentatively, D is TRBD1 (5 bases). CDR3 length equals 15 residues. V lost 4 bases to trimming and J lost 4 bases, with 14 bases between them. Per the germline V gene, CDR1 is ENHRY and CDR2 is SYGVKD. This chain's CDR3 is CAISGGEEPNQPQHF. CDR3 DNA sequence: TGTGCCATCAGTGGAGGGGAAGAGCCTAATCAGCCCCAGCATTTT.